The rows below give T cell receptor beta chains drawn from one sample of a study of identical twins. TCRdb re-called the 5' RACE reads through MiXCR, storing one row per CDR3 protein. The sample lists 500,000 or so distinct CDR3 sequences, 14% occurring once. A further study also used this sample, focusing on yellow fever vaccine responses in identical twins.

The source material was CD4+ T cells sorted from blood. The source of these receptors is a woman under 30 in good health. CDR3s include the opening cysteine and the closing phenylalanine or tryptophan. A D gene is named only where the DNA matches it firmly. Some rows have no size entry. The others give once, few or many, or a class for an expanded clone.

TRBJ2-2,.,TRBV20-1,few,CSASRPTGELFF,TGCAGTGCTAGTAGGCCGACCGGGGAGCTGTTTTTT
TRBJ2-7,.,TRBV6-5,.,CASSSGGFLHEQYF,TGTGCCAGCAGTTCGGGGGGCTTTCTCCACGAGCAGTACTTC
TRBJ1-4,.,TRBV4-3,.,CASSQDSGTGNEKLFF,TGCGCCAGCAGCCAAGATTCCGGGACGGGGAATGAAAAACTGTTTTTT
TRBJ2-4,TRBD1,TRBV6-1,few,CASRTGRWDIQYF,TGTGCCAGTCGGACAGGCCGTTGGGACATTCAGTACTTC
TRBJ1-1,.,TRBV25-1,.,CASSVLRGKNTEAFF,TGTGCCAGCAGTGTACTACGGGGAAAGAACACTGAAGCTTTCTTT
TRBJ2-7,.,TRBV12-3/TRBV12-4,many,CASSSPAIPPYEQYF,TGTGCCAGCAGTTCCCCCGCAATTCCCCCCTACGAGCAGTACTTC
TRBJ2-5,TRBD1,TRBV5-1,.,CASSGILDRGETQYF,TGCGCCAGCAGCGGAATACTCGACAGGGGAGAGACCCAGTACTTC
TRBJ1-1,.,TRBV6-2/TRBV6-3,.,CASSTGPPTAFF,TGTGCCAGCAGCACGGGCCCTCCCACGGCTTTCTTT
TRBJ1-1,TRBD1,TRBV20-1,.,CSAPRTGMNTEAFF,TGCAGTGCTCCCCGGACAGGCATGAACACTGAAGCTTTCTTT
TRBJ2-3,TRBD2,TRBV7-3,.,CASSSPTSGGADTQYF,TGTGCCAGCAGCTCTCCAACTAGCGGGGGGGCGGATACGCAGTATTTT
TRBJ2-1,TRBD2,TRBV7-9,few,CASSLPLGGGNEQFF,TGTGCCAGCAGCTTACCCCTCGGGGGGGGCAATGAGCAGTTCTTC
TRBJ2-7,.,TRBV20-1,few,CSARVLASYEQYF,TGCAGTGCTAGAGTGCTAGCCTCCTACGAGCAGTACTTC
TRBJ2-4,.,TRBV30,.,CAWSVEAGLAKNIQYF,TGTGCCTGGAGTGTTGAGGCAGGCCTAGCCAAAAACATTCAGTACTTC
TRBJ2-7,.,TRBV29-1,.,CSVPGRATYEQYF,TGCAGCGTTCCGGGCAGAGCTACCTACGAGCAGTACTTC
TRBJ2-3,TRBD2,TRBV7-9,few,CASRRLAGLTYTDTQYF,TGTGCCAGCAGGCGACTAGCGGGTCTTACCTACACAGATACGCAGTATTTT
TRBJ2-7,.,TRBV10-3,few,CAIKGFQGYEQYF,TGTGCCATCAAAGGTTTCCAGGGATACGAGCAGTACTTC
TRBJ2-3,TRBD2,TRBV20-1,many,CSAPDILAGAVDTQYF,TGCAGTGCTCCCGACATCCTAGCGGGAGCTGTAGATACGCAGTATTTT
TRBJ2-5,.,TRBV7-2,.,CASSLELRPEETQYF,TGTGCCAGCAGCTTAGAATTACGGCCGGAAGAGACCCAGTACTTC
TRBJ2-5,.,TRBV10-3,.,CAISESGGRETQYF,TGTGCCATCAGTGAGTCGGGGGGGCGAGAGACCCAGTACTTC
TRBJ2-7,TRBD2,TRBV7-2,.,CASSLGPATSGLGEQYF,TGTGCCAGCAGCTTAGGCCCTGCGACTAGCGGCCTGGGCGAGCAGTACTTC
TRBJ2-3,TRBD2,TRBV20-1,few,CSASQFAGGTDTQYF,TGCAGTGCTAGTCAATTCGCGGGGGGCACAGATACGCAGTATTTT
TRBJ2-1,.,TRBV12-3/TRBV12-4,.,CASSREEQFF,TGTGCCAGCAGTCGGGAGGAGCAGTTCTTC
TRBJ1-1,.,TRBV20-1,few,CSAGRGNTEAFF,TGCAGTGCCGGAAGGGGGAACACTGAAGCTTTCTTT
TRBJ2-7,TRBD1,TRBV14,.,CASSQQDRGEQYF,TGTGCCAGCAGCCAACAAGACAGGGGCGAGCAGTACTTC
TRBJ1-1,.,TRBV7-4,.,CASRVRMGASFGGYTEAFF,TGTGCCAGCAGGGTCAGGATGGGAGCGTCTTTCGGGGGATACACTGAAGCTTTCTTT
TRBJ2-5,.,TRBV12-3/TRBV12-4,many,CASRNKETQYF,TGTGCCAGCAGGAACAAAGAGACCCAGTACTTC
TRBJ2-3,TRBD2,TRBV6-1,few,CASSETTWLAVGNTQYF,TGTGCCAGCAGTGAAACGACTTGGCTAGCGGTGGGGAATACGCAGTATTTT
TRBJ1-4,.,TRBV5-1,.,CASSLGQEGEKLFF,TGCGCCAGCAGCTTGGGACAGGAGGGAGAAAAACTGTTTTTT
TRBJ2-7,.,TRBV5-6,few,CASSQRLGLNYEQYF,TGTGCCAGCAGCCAACGTCTAGGTCTGAACTACGAGCAGTACTTC
TRBJ2-5,.,TRBV3-1,few,CASSRRAPHQETQYF,TGTGCCAGCAGCCGTCGGGCCCCCCATCAAGAGACCCAGTACTTC
TRBJ2-1,.,TRBV5-1,few,CASSRRGGTFDEQFF,TGCGCCAGCAGTCGGAGGGGCGGGACGTTTGACGAGCAGTTCTTC
TRBJ1-1,.,TRBV29-1,few,CSVDRGVEAFF,TGCAGCGTTGATCGGGGGGTCGAGGCTTTCTTT
TRBJ2-7,.,TRBV20-1,.,CRATLVVDSYEQYF,TGCAGAGCTACCCTCGTCGTGGACTCCTACGAGCAGTACTTC
TRBJ1-1,TRBD1,TRBV30,.,CAWKGQGNTEAFF,TGTGCCTGGAAAGGACAGGGGAACACTGAAGCTTTCTTT
TRBJ2-2,.,TRBV9,few,CASSTRNTGELFF,TGTGCCAGCAGCACACGAAACACCGGGGAGCTGTTTTTT
TRBJ2-6,TRBD2,TRBV20-1,.,CSARTSGFSGANVLTF,TGCAGTGCTAGGACTAGCGGTTTCTCTGGGGCCAACGTCCTGACTTTC
TRBJ2-1,TRBD1,TRBV25-1,few,CASTETGGPGEQFF,TGTGCCAGCACCGAGACAGGGGGCCCCGGGGAGCAGTTCTTC
TRBJ2-1,TRBD2,TRBV5-4,.,CASSPGLAGGYEQFF,TGTGCCAGCAGCCCGGGACTAGCGGGAGGCTATGAGCAGTTCTTC
TRBJ2-2,TRBD2,TRBV5-1,many,CASSLAAGGTGELFF,TGCGCCAGCAGCTTGGCAGCGGGGGGCACCGGGGAGCTGTTTTTT
TRBJ2-5,TRBD2,TRBV9,.,CASSVGGLAGSETQYF,TGTGCCAGCAGCGTAGGGGGCCTAGCGGGTTCTGAGACCCAGTACTTC
TRBJ2-4,TRBD2,TRBV12-3/TRBV12-4,.,CASRGEGNKNIQYF,TGTGCCAGCAGGGGGGAGGGGAACAAAAACATTCAGTACTTC
TRBJ2-2,.,TRBV2,many,CASSGSNTGELFF,TGTGCCAGCAGTGGCTCGAACACCGGGGAGCTGTTTTTT
TRBJ2-3,.,TRBV29-1,many,CSGMDGTDTQYF,TGCAGCGGTATGGATGGCACAGATACGCAGTATTTT
TRBJ2-3,.,TRBV30,few,CAWSAGHEADTQYF,TGTGCCTGGAGTGCTGGACATGAAGCAGATACGCAGTATTTT
TRBJ2-1,.,TRBV3-1,.,CASSLTVNTNNEQFF,TGTGCCAGCAGCCTGACAGTTAACACAAACAATGAGCAGTTCTTC
TRBJ2-1,TRBD2,TRBV3-1,many,CASSHPTSGVYNEQFF,TGTGCCAGCAGCCACCCGACTAGCGGAGTCTACAATGAGCAGTTCTTC
TRBJ2-7,.,TRBV6-2/TRBV6-3,few,CASSYRPGKTYEQYF,TGTGCCAGCAGTTACCGCCCCGGGAAGACTTACGAGCAGTACTTC
TRBJ2-2,TRBD2,TRBV7-2,many,CASSLGLAGAGELFF,TGTGCCAGCAGCTTAGGACTAGCGGGAGCCGGGGAGCTGTTTTTT
TRBJ2-1,.,TRBV12-3/TRBV12-4,few,CASRPRDQAYNEQFF,TGTGCCAGCAGACCCCGGGACCAAGCCTACAATGAGCAGTTCTTC
TRBJ2-2,.,TRBV20-1,.,CSARGDRGLNTGELFF,TGCAGTGCTAGGGGGGATCGGGGGTTGAACACCGGGGAGCTGTTTTTT
TRBJ2-3,.,TRBV11-2,few,CASSLDAPSKVGDTQYF,TGTGCCAGCAGCTTAGACGCCCCTTCAAAAGTGGGAGATACGCAGTATTTT
TRBJ2-1,TRBD2,TRBV5-1,.,CASSWTSGGKNEQFF,TGCGCCAGCAGCTGGACTAGCGGGGGAAAAAATGAGCAGTTCTTC
TRBJ2-7,.,TRBV29-1,many,CSVEDLRARDYEQYF,TGCAGCGTTGAAGATTTAAGGGCCAGGGACTACGAGCAGTACTTC
TRBJ2-5,.,TRBV2,.,CASEDPRTRGETQYF,TGTGCCAGCGAAGACCCCCGGACCCGGGGGGAGACCCAGTACTTC